The clone carrying this T cell receptor beta chain was seen at least ten times. Its target is not known. The data derive from a study of early T cells in non-severe SARS-CoV-2 infection. In the study overall: Bulk RNA from unsorted whole blood was sequenced; chains were unpaired. Study conclusions and caveats: There was a bias toward anti-spike CD8 responses in VDJdb matching, which missed private and CD4 specificities.

The protocol attached unique molecular identifiers to individual cDNA molecules. TCRdb processed the 5' RACE reads anew with MiXCR; each CDR3 protein has one entry. The data show about 40,000 distinct CDR3 sequences, more than 4.5% seen once. The CDR3 spans 16 residues. V lost 4 bases and J 2 bases, leaving 17 bases between the germline ends. The rearrangement links TRBV12-3 or TRBV12-4 to TRBJ1-2; D is uncertain. The receptor's source is an adult who was a healthcare worker with PCR-confirmed SARS-CoV-2 infection or an uninfected control (not recorded which). Source: whole blood, taken at baseline. CDR3 sequence reads: CASSSHLTGGNYGYTF. The CDR3 coding sequence is TGTGCCAGCAGTTCCCACCTGACGGGAGGGAACTATGGCTACACCTTC.